The clone carrying this TCR beta chain showed up many times. As yet, its antigen is unknown. V lost 2 bases, J lost 4 bases, and 6 bases lay in between. From germline, CDR1 is GTSNPN and CDR2 SVGIG (reference sequence). This CDR3 is built from 12 residues. Patients underwent thyroid surgery, and none had received any treatment before it. In the original workflow: Researchers built a distant-metastasis classifier for papillary thyroid cancer that drew on CDR3 differences across clinicopathological groups. MiXCR was used by TCRdb to re-call the PCR reads. For this entry, the V and J calls and clone size follow TCRdb and not the study's own pipeline. The sample includes approximately 32,000 clones, 18% of them seen just once. This sample stems from a study of metastatic and nonmetastatic thyroid tumors. Study summary: Comparative analysis of repertoires was undertaken across blood and tumor or nodule tissue obtained from malignant and benign thyroid patients. General study points: Within blood and tumor, benign nodules reportedly had significantly lower TCR beta diversity than malignant thyroid tumors did.

The receptor comes from a female donor with papillary thyroid cancer or a benign thyroid nodule (not recorded which). Some clones in this sample may be carry-over from other donors' samples. The chain recombines TRBV30 with TRBJ1-3; no definite D call. Specimen: blood. The CDR3 DNA reads as TGTGCCTGGAGTCCCGAAGGAAACACCATATATTTT. Its translation: CAWSPEGNTIYF.